The present T cell receptor beta chain was sequenced within a study of shared clonotypes between healthy human individuals. The overall study: Those who served as donors were a couple of women and three men between the ages of 18 and 49.

Clones were sequenced by immunoSEQ multiplex PCR, and TCRdb holds only the in-frame ones, with some missing. The data contain 1.6 million or so clones, around 97% of them singletons. CDR3 size: 14 residues. Germline V gene data show CDR1 as LNHNV and CDR2 as YYDKDF (reference sequence). Trimming took off 0 bases at V and 7 bases at J, with 13 bases between the two ends. Donors, healthy HIV-negative adults, lacked recent acute infections or vaccinations. Caucasian adults living in Nashville, Tennessee, provided all samples. A split of CD4+ cells into CD45RA+ naive and CD45RA-negative memory subsets was performed.

Material: naive CD4+ T cells sorted from blood. Subset defined: CD45RA+ positively selected. V usage is TRBV15 and J usage is TRBJ2-7; possibly TRBD1 or TRBD2 for D (5 bases each). The origin of this receptor is a man aged 25 to 40 in good health. CDR3 sequence reads: CATSRDLDEGEQYF. The CDR3 DNA reads TGTGCCACCAGCAGAGATTTGGACGAGGGGGAGCAGTACTTC.